These 19 T cell receptor beta chains originate from one sample sequenced in a study of blood T cell repertoires in COVID-19. The data were produced by immunoSEQ multiplex PCR, yet TCRdb's version contains in-frame clones alone and is incomplete. The table lists more than 85,000 clones, around nine tenths of them singletons, with around 3.2% in the top ten. The specimen sequenced was peripheral blood. These receptors came from a woman between 50 and 59 years old with acute or convalescent COVID-19.

The chain is built from TRBV11-1 and TRBJ2-1, with 7 bases lining up with TRBD2. J lost 6 bases, V lost 0 bases, and 11 bases had no gene match. Germline CDR1 SGHAT, CDR2 FQDESV (reference sequence). This CDR3 region has 17 residues. This CDR3 is CASSLAHGGSRPNEQFF. The CDR3 DNA sequence: TGTGCCAGCAGCTTAGCGCATGGCGGGAGTAGGCCCAATGAGCAGTTCTTC. Full variable domain (outside the CDR3, taken from reference TRBV11-1 and TRBJ2-1): EAEVAQSPRYKITEKSQAVAFWCDPISGHATLYWYRQILGQGPELLVQFQDESVVDDSQLPKDRFSAERLKGVDSTLKIQPAELGDSAMYLCASSLAHGGSRPNEQFFGPGTRLTVL.

This clone has just one count. The chain carries TRBV10-1 and TRBJ2-5, with a possible D match to TRBD2 (7 bases). The V gene lost 7 bases and the J gene lost 3 bases, with 18 bases spanning the gap. Germline lookup yields CDR1 WNHNN and CDR2 SYGVQD (reference sequence). This CDR3 has 15 residues. This chain's CDR3 is CASTTLEGGKETQYF. The CDR3 region has the DNA TGCGCCAGCACCACCCTCGAGGGGGGGAAAGAGACCCAGTACTTC.

The table lists this clone with a count of one. The chain couples TRBV18 to TRBJ2-1, with 13 bases that match TRBD2. Germline values: CDR1 KGHSH, CDR2 LQKENI. The V and J ends lost 3 bases and 4 bases, in that order; junction bases with no gene match: 9. The CDR3 spans 18 residues. Here the CDR3 reads CASSPPNPGLAGYNEQFF. For the CDR3, the DNA is TGTGCCAGCTCACCGCCTAACCCGGGACTAGCGGGATACAATGAGCAGTTCTTC.

The CDR3 here is CSASAAGSYNEQFF. The CDR3 coding sequence is TGCAGTGCTAGTGCCGCGGGCTCCTACAATGAGCAGTTCTTC. V is TRBV20-1 and J is TRBJ2-1; maybe TRBD2 (5 bases). The CDR3 loop spans 14 amino acids. With 3 bases removed from V and 0 bases from J, the gap between germline ends came to 9 bases. The V gene's germline CDR1 is DFQATT and CDR2 SNEGSKA (reference sequence).

The chain is built from TRBV5-1 and TRBJ2-6; maybe TRBD1 (6 bases). V was pared by 4 bases and J by 2 bases, with 7 bases between. Germline V lookup: CDR1 SGHRS, CDR2 YFSETQ. This CDR3 spans 14 amino acids. The chain's CDR3 is CASSRDTGANVLTF. CDR3 bases: TGCGCCAGCAGCAGGGACACTGGGGCCAACGTCCTGACTTTC.

CDR3 DNA sequence: TGCGCCAGCAGCAGGGACAGTGTGAATGAAAAACTGTTTTTT. Protein sequence: CASSRDSVNEKLFF. The rearrangement uses TRBV5-1 and TRBJ1-4; TRBD1 matches 7 bases. Trimming at V came to 4 bases and at J to 5 bases, leaving 5 bases not matched to a gene. CDR3 length: 14 amino acids. Germline V lookup: CDR1 SGHRS, CDR2 YFSETQ.

This chain joins TRBV27 and TRBJ1-1, with 8 bases matching TRBD1. This CDR3 has 18 amino acids. CDR1 is MNHEY, CDR2 SMNVEV, per germline (reference sequence). J was trimmed by 1 base and V by 6 bases; bases with no gene match: 16. CDR3 protein: CASSIGGIRDRKNTEAFF. For the CDR3, the DNA is TGTGCCAGCAGCATTGGTGGGATCCGGGACAGGAAGAACACTGAAGCTTTCTTT.

V and J are TRBV7-2 and TRBJ2-3; 9 bases map to TRBD2. The germline V gene has CDR1 SGHTA and CDR2 FQGNSA. This CDR3 has 16 amino acids. Trimming at V came to 5 bases and at J to 0 bases, leaving 6 bases not matched to a gene. The CDR3 loop reads CASSQRTSESTDTQYF. The DNA of the CDR3 is TGTGCCAGCAGCCAACGGACTAGCGAAAGCACAGATACGCAGTATTTT. Together with reference TRBV7-2 and TRBJ2-3, the CDR3 gives the full variable domain: GAGVSQSPSNKVTEKGKDVELRCDPISGHTALYWYRQSLGQGLEFLIYFQGNSAPDKSGLPSDRFSAERTGGSVSTLTIQRTQQEDSAVYLCASSQRTSESTDTQYFGPGTRLTVL.

Only a few counts were recorded for this clone. The chain employs TRBV5-4 and TRBJ2-7; TRBD2 is a possible D gene (7 bases). The ends were cut back, 0 bases at V and 2 bases at J, with 12 bases in the middle. CDR3 length equals 15 residues. Germline CDR1 and CDR2: SGHNT and YYREEE (reference sequence). CDR3 bases: TGTGCCAGCAGCTTGGAGGGGGGGACGACCTACGAGCAGTACTTC. Amino acid sequence: CASSLEGGTTYEQYF. The whole variable domain, filled in from reference TRBV5-4 and TRBJ2-7, reads ETGVTQSPTHLIKTRGQQVTLRCSSQSGHNTVSWYQQALGQGPQFIFQYYREEENGRGNFPPRFSGLQFPNYSSELNVNALELDDSALYLCASSLEGGTTYEQYFGPGTRLTVT.

A single count supports this clone. J is TRBJ1-5 and V is TRBV18; no reliable D call. The ends were cut back, 3 bases at V and 0 bases at J, with 9 bases in the middle. The CDR3 sequence is 15 residues long. CDR1 is KGHSH and CDR2 is LQKENI in the germline V gene. This CDR3 is CASSPGRVSNQPQHF. CDR3 bases: TGTGCCAGCTCACCTGGGAGGGTTAGCAATCAGCCCCAGCATTTT.

V is TRBV7-2 and J is TRBJ1-5, with 10 bases lining up with TRBD1. Germline CDR1 reads SGHTA; CDR2 reads FQGNSA. The trim removed 5 bases at V and 4 bases at J, leaving 5 bases unmatched. The CDR3 totals 15 residues. The CDR3 coding sequence is TGTGCCAGCAGCGACCGGGACAGGGGTAATCAGCCCCAGCATTTT. Translation gives CASSDRDRGNQPQHF.

The chain carries TRBV7-8 and TRBJ2-2; 9 bases are shared with TRBD2. V shed 6 bases and J 2 bases; nucleotides not matched to a gene: 7. CDR1 and CDR2 from the germline V gene are SGHVS and FQNEAQ. This CDR3 has 16 residues. The CDR3 spells CASRRAGGTNTGELFF. In DNA form, the CDR3 reads TGTGCCAGCAGACGGGCGGGAGGGACCAACACCGGGGAGCTGTTTTTT.

J is TRBJ1-6 and V is TRBV4-1, with TRBD1 identical over 9 bases. The CDR3 contains 17 residues. Trimming at V came to 3 bases and at J to 0 bases, leaving 3 bases not matched to a gene. Germline V lookup: CDR1 MGHRA, CDR2 YSYEKL. CDR3 nucleotide sequence: TGCGCCAGCAGCCAGGAACAGGGGGCCTCCTATAATTCACCCCTCCACTTT. Its protein product is CASSQEQGASYNSPLHF.

The rearrangement links TRBV6-5 to TRBJ2-1; D might be TRBD2 (6 bases). The CDR3 loop spans 15 amino acids. With 6 bases removed from V and 7 bases from J, the gap between germline ends came to 19 bases. Germline V gene sequence: CDR1 MNHEY, CDR2 SVGAGI. DNA for the CDR3: TGTGCCAGCAGACCTGGGGGAGGCGGACGGAATGAGCAGTTCTTC. Protein product: CASRPGGGGRNEQFF.

The chain uses TRBV6-5 and TRBJ1-3, with D perhaps matching TRBD1 (6 bases). Trimming shortened V by 5 bases and J by 2 bases, and 13 bases separated the two germline ends. Per germline, CDR1 MNHEY and CDR2 SVGAGI. The CDR3 consists of 15 residues. For the CDR3, the DNA is TGTGCCAGCAGTCCCCGGGACATTACTGGAAACACCATATATTTT. This gives the protein CASSPRDITGNTIYF.

The chain has TRBV5-5 and TRBJ2-7, with 10 bases that match TRBD1. Per the germline V gene, CDR1 is SGHKS and CDR2 is YYEKEE (reference sequence). This CDR3 spans 14 amino acids. Trimming took 2 bases from V and 4 from J; bases not matched to a gene: 3. The CDR3 nucleotides are TGTGCCAGCAGCTTCTCGGACAGGGGGTACGAGCAGTACTTC. Its translation: CASSFSDRGYEQYF.

V usage is TRBV7-7 and J usage is TRBJ2-7; 10 bases are shared with TRBD2. The CDR3 spans 19 residues. Germline V gene data show CDR1 as SSHAT and CDR2 as FNYEAQ (reference sequence). V gave up 3 bases and J gave up 0 bases; unmatched junction bases: 14. CDR3: CASSFSPTSGVFFSYEQYF. CDR3 bases: TGTGCCAGCAGCTTCTCCCCAACTAGCGGGGTCTTTTTCTCCTACGAGCAGTACTTC.

V gene TRBV19 combines with J gene TRBJ1-5, with D unclear. Germline V lookup: CDR1 LNHDA, CDR2 SQIVND (reference sequence). This CDR3 has 13 residues. Trimming removed 2 bases at V and 4 bases at J, with 6 bases between. The chain's CDR3 is CASSIRENQPQHF. Here the CDR3 DNA reads TGTGCCAGTAGTATAAGGGAGAATCAGCCCCAGCATTTT.

This rearrangement joins TRBV5-8 to TRBJ1-2; a weak D match, TRBD1 (5 bases). The length of the CDR3 is 16 residues. CDR1 is SGHTS, CDR2 YDEGEE, per germline. Trimming left V 6 bases short and J 3 bases short, with 21 bases between. CDR3 DNA sequence: TGTGCCAGCACTCGGCGGGGCTCATATGTCCACTATGGCTACACCTTC. Translation: CASTRRGSYVHYGYTF.